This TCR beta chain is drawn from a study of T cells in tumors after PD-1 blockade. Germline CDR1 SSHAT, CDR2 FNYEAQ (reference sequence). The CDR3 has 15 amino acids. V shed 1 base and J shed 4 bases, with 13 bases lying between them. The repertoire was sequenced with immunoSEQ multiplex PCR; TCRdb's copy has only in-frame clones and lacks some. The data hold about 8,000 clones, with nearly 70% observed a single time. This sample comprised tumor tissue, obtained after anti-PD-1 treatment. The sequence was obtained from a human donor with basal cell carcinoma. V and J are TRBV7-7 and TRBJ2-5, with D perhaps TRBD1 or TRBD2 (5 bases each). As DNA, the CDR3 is TGTGCCAGCAGCTTAGGCCCGGATGGGGGAGAGACCCAGTACTTC. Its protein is CASSLGPDGGETQYF.